This entry features one T cell receptor beta chain sequence. Its antigen is still unknown. The CDR3 contains 16 residues. V shed 5 bases, J shed 4 bases, and the junction held 5 bases outside the gene matches. The germline V gene encodes CDR1 PRHDT and CDR2 FYEKMQ (reference sequence). The data were taken from a study of cytomegalovirus exposure and HLA in healthy donors. Measured with immunoSEQ multiplex PCR; TCRdb has only the in-frame clones, and not every one. This table holds approximately 140,000 clones, 86% found once. Broader study findings: As confirmed in vitro, a few CMV-associated chains were specific for CMV antigens.

The sample comprised PBMCs. This rearrangement joins TRBV13 to TRBJ2-3; 14 bases align to TRBD2. The receptor comes from a man aged 18 to 35 in good health and CMV-seronegative. For the CDR3, the DNA is TGTGCCAGCAGCCTGACTAGCGGGGGGGCATCAGATACGCAGTATTTT. Residues: CASSLTSGGASDTQYF.